This T cell receptor beta chain was recorded in a study of T cells in Graves' hyperthyroidism and ophthalmopathy (dated by TCRdb to about 2019). As for the study more broadly: Peripheral blood samples were taken at the time of initial diagnosis, prior to any treatment. Following sampling, methimazole starting at 30 mg daily was given to hyperthyroidism patients, and high-dose intravenous methylprednisolone was given to ophthalmopathy patients. An independent validation cohort of some 18 hyperthyroidism patients and approximately 17 patients who later progressed to ophthalmopathy tested prospective prediction of ophthalmopathy. TCR V-J signatures able to tell the groups apart were searched for in a discovery cohort of 90 to 100 patients, of whom roughly 42 had Graves' ophthalmopathy and 57 had stable Graves' hyperthyroidism. The paper describes TCR Vbeta CDR3 sequencing of fewer than 150 peripheral blood samples, made up of about 41 ophthalmopathy patients, 70 to 80 hyperthyroidism patients and 17 progressor patients. The roughly 91 discovery patients were randomly divided into training and test sets at a 7:3 ratio. In addition, the study compared T-cell repertoires in thyroid tissue and in blood from roughly six Graves' hyperthyroidism patients.

On this clonotype: Its antigen is unknown. Nothing much larger sits one base from this clone, and base qualities are not available.

The TCR beta CDR3 regions were amplified from RNA transcripts. The TCR CDR3 was subjected to a first round of RT-PCR using the HTBI primer set and the Qiagen OneStep RT-PCR kit. A second multiplex PCR round built the libraries, followed by size selection and purification. Sequencing of the libraries was done on an Illumina HiSeq2000 using paired-end 100 bp reads. Per the source publication's procedure: Raw data were processed with SOAPnuke, discarding reads with adapters, uncalled bases, mean Phred below 15, or no exact constant-primer or identifier match. COPE v1.2.5 was used to merge the high-quality paired reads, and each unique nucleotide sequence was defined as a clonotype. MiTCR v1.1 was used to align clonotypes to the IMGT TRBV, TRBD and TRBJ reference segments. The analysis included only V-J combinations with a frequency above 0.0001, which together covered roughly 99% of the repertoires. A TCS score was defined as the ratio of F50 (clonal expansion) to E x V (chaos), with BLOSUM62-based TCRdist applied between CDR3 peptides within each V-J. Welch's t-statistics and random forest reduced just over 500 V-J features to about 12, which were used in a naive Bayes classifier (R e1071). TCRdb reprocessing: public reads trimmed at Q25 with fastp, clones called with MiXCR, in-frame beta chains kept. CDR3 protein sequences are deduplicated, and each keeps its most common genes and DNA. In this record, the V and J calls reflect TCRdb's handling and not the investigators' own analysis. The sample includes hundreds of thousands of distinct CDR3 sequences, with 14% observed a single time. The ten largest clones take up approximately 10% of the sample.

Stable Graves' hyperthyroidism was defined as the absence of progression to ophthalmopathy over 18 months of follow-up. The hyperthyroidism patients were between 18 and 65 years old and newly diagnosed, with a disease duration of less than 2 months. The study excluded patients with uncontrolled infections, other autoimmune diseases, pregnancy or lactation. Diagnoses were based on clinical symptoms, serum thyroxine and TRAb, thyroid ultrasound and orbital computed tomography. Ficoll-Paque density gradient centrifugation was used to isolate PBMCs from 10 ml of fresh peripheral blood. Trizol reagent was used to extract total RNA, and RNA quality was then checked on an Agilent 2100 Bioanalyzer. Overall study results and their limits: Most expanded thyroid clonotypes (frequency above 0.001) were also found in blood, which suggests that blood repertoires may mirror thyroid immune responses. No statistical method was used to set the sample size in advance, and investigators knew the group allocation. In validation, the model predicted progression to ophthalmopathy a median of about 6.8 months before onset, with over 55% sensitivity and roughly 77% specificity. A model built on a 13 V-J signature distinguished ophthalmopathy from stable hyperthyroidism, reaching around 88% sensitivity and around 81% specificity in cross-validation and 80%/75% in testing.

For this chain, trimming is 5 bases at the V end and 1 base at the J end, and the number of junction bases without a gene match is 9. CDR1 and CDR2 are drawn from the germline V gene (reference sequence): SEHNR, FQNEAQ. The CDR3 has 17 amino acids, counting the end cysteine and phenylalanine. Only CDR3 DNA remains: 51 bases, in frame from the first base. Sequenced: blood. This chain is built from TRBV7-9 and TRBJ2-3, with 10 central nucleotides matching TRBD2. The receptor was isolated from a woman under 30 with Graves' hyperthyroidism. The nucleotides read TGTGCCAGCAGCCCCCCTAAGGGGACTAGCGGCACAGATACGCAGTATTTT. Its protein product is CASSPPKGTSGTDTQYF. The CDR3 plus the reference TRBV7-9 and TRBJ2-3 genes for the other parts give the full variable domain: DTGVSQNPRHKITKRGQNVTFRCDPISEHNRLYWYRQTLGQGPEFLTYFQNEAQLEKSRLLSDRFSAERPKGSFSTLEIQRTEQGDSAMYLCASSPPKGTSGTDTQYFGPGTRLTVL.